In this sample, the clone carrying this T cell receptor beta chain turned up a few times. The record originates from a study of tumor-infiltrating lymphocytes in oesophageal squamous cell carcinoma. Each CDR3 protein gets one entry after TCRdb re-called the PCR reads with MiXCR. The table shows some 10,000 distinct CDR3 sequences, with roughly 60% occurring only once. The CDR3 has 14 residues. Per the germline V gene, CDR1 is SGHTA and CDR2 is FQGNSA. V lost 5 bases, J lost 6 bases, and 16 bases lay in between. The sequence was collected from a male donor with esophageal squamous cell carcinoma. The chain joins TRBV7-2 to TRBJ1-1, with no clear D. Source material: esophageal tumor tissue. In DNA, the CDR3 is TGTGCCAGCAGCGGCCTTGTCGTCGACGCTGAAGCTTTCTTT. It encodes CASSGLVVDAEAFF.